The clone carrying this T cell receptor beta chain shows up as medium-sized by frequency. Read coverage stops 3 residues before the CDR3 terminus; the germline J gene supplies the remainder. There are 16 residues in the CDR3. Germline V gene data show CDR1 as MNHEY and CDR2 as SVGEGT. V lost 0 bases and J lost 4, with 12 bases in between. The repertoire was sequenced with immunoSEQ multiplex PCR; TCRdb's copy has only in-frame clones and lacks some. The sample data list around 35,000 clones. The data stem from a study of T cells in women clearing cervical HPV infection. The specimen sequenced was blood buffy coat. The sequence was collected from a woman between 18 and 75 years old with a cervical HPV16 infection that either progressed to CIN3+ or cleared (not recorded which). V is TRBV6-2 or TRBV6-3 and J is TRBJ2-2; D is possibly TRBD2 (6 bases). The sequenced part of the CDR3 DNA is TGTGCCAGCAGTTACTCCTCCGGGACTCCCACCGGGGAG. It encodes CASSYSSGTPTGE. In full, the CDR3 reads CASSYSSGTPTGELFF.